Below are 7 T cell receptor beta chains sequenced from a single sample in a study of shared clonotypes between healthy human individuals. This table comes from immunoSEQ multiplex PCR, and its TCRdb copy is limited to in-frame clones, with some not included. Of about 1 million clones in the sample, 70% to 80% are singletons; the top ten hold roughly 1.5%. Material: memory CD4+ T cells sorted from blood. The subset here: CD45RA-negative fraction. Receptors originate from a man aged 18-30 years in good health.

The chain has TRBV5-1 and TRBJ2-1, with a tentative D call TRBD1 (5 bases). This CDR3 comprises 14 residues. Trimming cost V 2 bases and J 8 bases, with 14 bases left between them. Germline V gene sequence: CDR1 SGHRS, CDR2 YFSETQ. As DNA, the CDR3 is TGCGCCAGCAGCTTCCCCTCGCAGGGTGATGAGCAGTTCTTC. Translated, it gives CASSFPSQGDEQFF.

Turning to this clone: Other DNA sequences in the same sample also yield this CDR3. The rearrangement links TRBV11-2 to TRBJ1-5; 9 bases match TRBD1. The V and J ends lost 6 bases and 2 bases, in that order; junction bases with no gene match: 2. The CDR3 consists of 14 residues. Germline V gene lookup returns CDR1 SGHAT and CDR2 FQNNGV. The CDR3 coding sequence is TGTGCCAGCAGTCGGGACAGGGGCAATCAGCCCCAGCATTTT. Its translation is CASSRDRGNQPQHF.

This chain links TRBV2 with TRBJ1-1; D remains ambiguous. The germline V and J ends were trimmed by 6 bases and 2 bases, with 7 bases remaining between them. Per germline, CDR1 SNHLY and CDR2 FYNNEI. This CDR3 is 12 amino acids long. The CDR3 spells CASRYTNTEAFF. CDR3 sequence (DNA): TGTGCCAGCAGATACACTAACACTGAAGCTTTCTTT.

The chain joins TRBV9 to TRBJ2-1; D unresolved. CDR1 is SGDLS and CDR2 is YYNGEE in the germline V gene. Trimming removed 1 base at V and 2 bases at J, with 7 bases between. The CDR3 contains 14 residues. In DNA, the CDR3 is TGTGCCAGCAGCGTATTCGGAACCTACAATGAGCAGTTCTTC. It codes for CASSVFGTYNEQFF.

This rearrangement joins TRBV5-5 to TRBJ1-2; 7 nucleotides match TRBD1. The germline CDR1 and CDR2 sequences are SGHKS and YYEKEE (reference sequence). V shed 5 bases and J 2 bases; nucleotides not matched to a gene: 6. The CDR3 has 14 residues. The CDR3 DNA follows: TGTGCCAGCAGTAGACAGGGAATCAACTATGGCTACACCTTC. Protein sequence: CASSRQGINYGYTF.

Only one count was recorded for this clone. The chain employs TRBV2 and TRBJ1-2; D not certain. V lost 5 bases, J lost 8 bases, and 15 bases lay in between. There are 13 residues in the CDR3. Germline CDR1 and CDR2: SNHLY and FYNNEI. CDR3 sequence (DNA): TGTGCCAGCAGTCGGGGAAAGGCGGTCGGCTACACCTTC. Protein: CASSRGKAVGYTF.

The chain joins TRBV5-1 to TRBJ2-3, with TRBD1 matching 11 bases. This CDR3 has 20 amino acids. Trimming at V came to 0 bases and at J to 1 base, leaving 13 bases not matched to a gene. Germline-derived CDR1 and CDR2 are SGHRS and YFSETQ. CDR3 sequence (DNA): TGCGCCAGCAGCTTGGTCAGGACAGGGGGCGTATTGGGTGGCACAGATACGCAGTATTTT. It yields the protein CASSLVRTGGVLGGTDTQYF.